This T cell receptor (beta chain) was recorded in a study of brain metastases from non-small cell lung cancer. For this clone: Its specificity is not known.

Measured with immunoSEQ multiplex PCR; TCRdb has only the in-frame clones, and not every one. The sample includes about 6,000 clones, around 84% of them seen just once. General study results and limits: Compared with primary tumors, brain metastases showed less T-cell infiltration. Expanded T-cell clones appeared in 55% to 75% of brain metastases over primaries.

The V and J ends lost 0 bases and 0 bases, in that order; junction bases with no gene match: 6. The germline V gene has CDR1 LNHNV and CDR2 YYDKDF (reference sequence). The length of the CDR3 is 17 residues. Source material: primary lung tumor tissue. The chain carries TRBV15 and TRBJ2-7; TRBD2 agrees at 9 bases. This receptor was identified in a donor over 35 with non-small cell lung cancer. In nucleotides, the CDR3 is TGTGCCACCAGCAGAGATTCCGCTAGCGGGGTCTCCTACGAGCAGTACTTC. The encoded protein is CATSRDSASGVSYEQYF.